This T cell receptor beta chain originates from a study of patients and donors after allogeneic stem cell transplantation. TCRdb re-derived calls from the RT-PCR reads in MiXCR, one entry per CDR3 protein. The sample records approximately 88,000 distinct CDR3 sequences, about 5% being singletons. Ten or more counts support this clonotype. The source of this sequence is a human donor who was either an allogeneic HSCT recipient or a stem cell or donor lymphocyte infusion donor (not recorded which). It is not recorded whose cells these are; they may come from a transplant donor. Sequencing was carried out using blood, either unsorted or a sorted T cell fraction (not recorded which).

The CDR3 nucleotides are TGCAGTGCCCCTCGACAGGGGGGAGAGACCCAGTACTTC. Its translation: CSAPRQGGETQYF. The chain combines TRBV20-1 with TRBJ2-5; 9 bases agree with TRBD1. The germline CDR1 and CDR2 sequences are DFQATT and SNEGSKA (reference sequence). J lost 4 bases, V lost 6 bases, and 6 bases had no gene match. The CDR3 spans 13 residues.